This is a list of T cell receptor beta chains from one sample in a study of blood T cell repertoires in COVID-19. Some clones are missing from TCRdb's copy, which holds only in-frame ones; the method was immunoSEQ multiplex PCR. The sample records approximately 150,000 clones, approximately 86% being singletons. Sequenced input: peripheral blood. The receptor source for this set is a woman aged 55-69 years with active or convalescent COVID-19. Both conserved end residues are part of each CDR3.

TRBJ1-1,TRBV6-2/TRBV6-3,CASSRGQGGTEAFF
TRBJ1-2,TRBV14,CASSPQGYDGYTF
TRBJ1-2,TRBV2,CASSVGQEYGYTF
TRBJ1-1,TRBV2,CASRPRQVMNTEAFF
TRBJ2-1,TRBV5-1,CASSLWVTGNEQFF
TRBJ1-4,TRBV4-3,CASSQGQNHEKLFF
TRBJ1-1,TRBV19,CASIRTGTGMNTEAFF
TRBJ1-4,TRBV5-1,CASSLALTGGDEKLFF
TRBJ1-1,TRBV12-3/TRBV12-4,CASSGQRHFDAFF
TRBJ1-1,TRBV7-9,CASSLASLLDTRGNTEAFF
TRBJ1-1,TRBV19,CASSMGQANTEAFF
TRBJ1-1,TRBV19,CASSILPDRGTEAFF
TRBJ2-7,TRBV10-3,CAISELTSYEQYF
TRBJ1-1,TRBV7-2,CASSPQGARDTEAFF
TRBJ2-1,TRBV3-1/TRBV3-2,CASSRLAGGLREQFF
TRBJ2-3,TRBV10-3,CATVRRGGTDTQYF
TRBJ1-5,TRBV7-2,CASSSQGSNQPQHF
TRBJ1-1,TRBV18,CASSPNDRNTEAFF
TRBJ1-1,TRBV15,CATSRFNRAFF
TRBJ1-3,TRBV10-3,CAISESQGGDTIYF